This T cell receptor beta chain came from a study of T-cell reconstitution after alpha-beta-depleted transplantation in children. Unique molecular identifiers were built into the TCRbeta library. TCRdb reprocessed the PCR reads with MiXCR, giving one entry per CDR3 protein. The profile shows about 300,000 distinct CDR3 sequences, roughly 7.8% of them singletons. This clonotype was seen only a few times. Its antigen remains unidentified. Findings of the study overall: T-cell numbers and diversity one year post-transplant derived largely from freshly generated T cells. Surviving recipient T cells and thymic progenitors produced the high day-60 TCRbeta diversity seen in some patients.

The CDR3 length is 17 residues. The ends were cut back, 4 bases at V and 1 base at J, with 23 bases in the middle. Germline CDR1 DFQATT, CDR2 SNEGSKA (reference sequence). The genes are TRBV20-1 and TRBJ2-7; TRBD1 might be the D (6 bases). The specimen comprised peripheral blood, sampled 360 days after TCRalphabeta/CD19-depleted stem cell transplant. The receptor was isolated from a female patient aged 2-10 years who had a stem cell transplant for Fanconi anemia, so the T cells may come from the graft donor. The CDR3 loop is CSAIAFSLDSVSYEQYF. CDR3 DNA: TGCAGTGCTATCGCCTTTAGTCTGGACAGCGTGTCCTACGAGCAGTACTTC.